These 21 T cell receptor beta chains were sequenced from one sample in a study of T cells in localized non-small cell lung cancer. Sequenced by immunoSEQ multiplex PCR; TCRdb stores in-frame clones only, minus some. The table has 45,000 to 60,000 clones, roughly 75% seen once. Sample: PBMCs, taken before any cancer treatment. Receptors were obtained from a woman aged 40-75 years with stage II lung adenocarcinoma.

The CDR3, as DNA: TGTGCCAGCAGCAGACAAGACAGATACAATGAGCAGTTCTTC. The encoded protein is CASSRQDRYNEQFF. The chain couples TRBV28 to TRBJ2-1; a weak D match, TRBD1 (5 bases). The CDR3 runs to 14 residues. In germline, CDR1 is MDHEN, CDR2 SYDVKM. V was cut by 6 bases and J by 4 bases, with 13 bases left in between.

This chain's CDR3 is CASSRGVTESGELFF. The CDR3 region has the DNA TGCGCCAGCAGCCGAGGGGTTACGGAGTCCGGGGAGCTGTTTTTT. The chain is built from TRBV4-1 and TRBJ2-2; D is possibly TRBD1 or TRBD2 (5 bases each). V shed 4 bases and J shed 6 bases, with 15 bases lying between them. Germline lookup yields CDR1 MGHRA and CDR2 YSYEKL. This CDR3 comprises 15 residues.

This clone was seen more than once but under ten times. CDR3 protein: CASSFGQGTYEQYF. For the CDR3, the DNA is TGCGCCAGCAGCTTTGGGCAGGGAACCTACGAGCAGTACTTC. The J gene is TRBJ2-7, the V gene TRBV5-1; TRBD1 is a possible D gene (5 bases). The length of the CDR3 is 14 residues. Germline CDR1 reads SGHRS; CDR2 reads YFSETQ. The germline V and J ends were trimmed by 2 bases and 2 bases, with 11 bases remaining between them.

This clone was counted a few times. This rearrangement joins TRBV7-8 to TRBJ1-5; 9 bases align to TRBD1. Germline CDR1 is SGHVS and CDR2 is FQNEAQ. Trimming removed 2 bases from V and 6 bases from J; junction bases left unmatched: 8. This CDR3 is built from 16 residues. CDR3 nucleotides: TGTGCCAGCAGCTTAAGCCAACAGGGGGCGTCTCAGCCCCAGCATTTT. Protein: CASSLSQQGASQPQHF.

This clone was detected only once. The chain recombines TRBV19 with TRBJ1-5; D possibly corresponds to TRBD1 (5 bases). The CDR3 covers 17 residues. Per the germline V gene, CDR1 is LNHDA and CDR2 is SQIVND (reference sequence). Trimming took off 5 bases at V and 2 bases at J, with 19 bases between the two ends. This CDR3 is CASSSGISGEGNQPQHF. Here the CDR3 DNA reads TGTGCCAGTAGTTCAGGGATATCGGGGGAGGGCAATCAGCCCCAGCATTTT.

The V call is TRBV29-1, the J call TRBJ2-2; D is uncertain. Germline V gene sequence: CDR1 SQVTM, CDR2 ANQGSEA. The V and J ends lost 3 bases and 2 bases respectively, with 7 bases between them. This CDR3 is built from 13 residues. The CDR3 loop is CSVEGGNTGELFF. CDR3 coding DNA: TGCAGCGTTGAGGGCGGAAACACCGGGGAGCTGTTTTTT.

DNA of the CDR3: TGTGCCAGCAGCCCTCTCGCGGGACAGGGGGCCGGGCCCCAGCATTTT. It encodes CASSPLAGQGAGPQHF. V usage is TRBV7-2 and J usage is TRBJ1-5, with 12 bases aligning to TRBD1. J was trimmed by 9 bases and V by 5 bases; bases with no gene match: 11. CDR1 and CDR2 (germline): SGHTA, FQGNSA. This CDR3 is 16 amino acids long.

This chain uses TRBV6-5 with TRBJ2-7, with TRBD1 as a possible D gene (6 bases). The germline V and J ends were trimmed by 7 bases and 3 bases, with 7 bases remaining between them. The CDR3 totals 11 residues. Germline lookup yields CDR1 MNHEY and CDR2 SVGAGI. CDR3 DNA sequence: TGTGCCAGCAAGGACAGCTACGAGCAGTACTTC. Translated, it gives CASKDSYEQYF.

This clone was seen a handful of times. The V call is TRBV5-1, the J call TRBJ1-1; no clear D gene. The germline V gene has CDR1 SGHRS and CDR2 YFSETQ. The length of the CDR3 is 14 residues. Trimming removed 4 bases at V and 7 bases at J, with 17 bases between. The CDR3 DNA follows: TGCGCCAGCAGCGTGGGGATGAGGGCCGGTGAAGCTTTCTTT. Translated: CASSVGMRAGEAFF.

This chain connects TRBV27 to TRBJ2-2; the match to TRBD1 covers 7 bases. CDR1 MNHEY and CDR2 SMNVEV come from the germline V gene (reference sequence). The CDR3 sequence is 15 residues long. V shed 6 bases, J shed 4 bases, and the junction held 8 bases outside the gene matches. CDR3 sequence reads: CASRTARQGTGELFF. CDR3 in DNA: TGTGCCAGCAGGACTGCCCGACAGGGCACCGGGGAGCTGTTTTTT.

The chain is built from TRBV25-1 and TRBJ1-3, with 7 bases matching TRBD1. The CDR3 totals 12 residues. The germline V gene has CDR1 MGHDK and CDR2 SYGVNS. Trimming at V came to 9 bases and at J to 4 bases, leaving 3 bases not matched to a gene. The CDR3 bases are TGTGCCAGTTCAGGGGGAGGAAACACCATATATTTT. It specifies CASSGGGNTIYF.

The J gene is TRBJ2-3, the V gene TRBV7-2; D remains unclear. The V end lost 5 bases, the J end lost 4 bases, and 13 bases lay between the germline ends. There are 14 residues in the CDR3. CDR1 and CDR2 (germline): SGHTA, FQGNSA. The CDR3 DNA sequence: TGTGCCAGCAGCATCTTTGTGGCCCCAGATACGCAGTATTTT. Translating it yields CASSIFVAPDTQYF.

This clone was observed once. The genes are TRBV2 and TRBJ1-4; D gene unclear. CDR1 and CDR2 from the germline V gene are SNHLY and FYNNEI. V lost 2 bases, J lost 6 bases, and 13 bases lay in between. The CDR3 spans 15 residues. CDR3 in amino acids: CASSEQGQRHEKLFF. CDR3 nucleotide sequence: TGTGCCAGCAGTGAACAAGGGCAGCGACATGAAAAACTGTTTTTT.

The chain combines TRBV11-2 with TRBJ2-1; TRBD2 might be the D (7 bases). V lost 8 bases to trimming and J lost 8 bases, with 19 bases between them. The CDR3 is 14 amino acids. Per germline, CDR1 SGHAT and CDR2 FQNNGV. CDR3 sequence (DNA): TGTGCCAGCTTAGGGGGGGGCGAGCGGGATGAGCAGTTCTTC. It translates to CASLGGGERDEQFF.

The rearrangement joins TRBV7-6 to TRBJ1-1; D perhaps matches TRBD1 (5 bases). V lost 6 bases and J lost 1, with 15 bases in between. CDR3 size: 15 residues. CDR1 SGHVS and CDR2 FNYEAQ come from the germline V gene. The CDR3 bases are TGTGCCAGCAGTCAAATGGGGGGTGCGAACACTGAAGCTTTCTTT. Translation gives CASSQMGGANTEAFF.

The chain links TRBV4-3 to TRBJ1-2; possible D gene TRBD1, 5 bases. CDR1 is LGHNA and CDR2 is YSLEER in the germline V gene. The length of the CDR3 is 14 residues. V lost 0 bases to trimming and J lost 3 bases, with 8 bases between them. CDR3: CASSQDQGDYGYTF. In DNA, the CDR3 is TGCGCCAGCAGCCAAGATCAGGGAGACTATGGCTACACCTTC.

The V gene is TRBV4-2, the J gene TRBJ2-1; D is uncertain. The length of the CDR3 is 12 residues. Trimming shortened V by 1 base and J by 7 bases, and 5 bases separated the two germline ends. Germline CDR1 LGHNA, CDR2 YNFKEQ. The CDR3: CASSQARNEQFF. The DNA of the CDR3 is TGTGCCAGCAGCCAAGCTAGGAATGAGCAGTTCTTC.

The gene calls are TRBV16 and TRBJ1-6; maybe TRBD1 (5 bases). The CDR3 runs to 16 residues. Germline assignment: CDR1 KGHSY and CDR2 FQNENV. V shed 7 bases and J shed 14 bases, with 27 bases lying between them. CDR3 amino acids: CASTTTAGLTTVTLHF. CDR3 nucleotide sequence: TGTGCCAGCACCACTACCGCGGGGCTAACGACCGTCACCCTCCACTTT.

CDR3 residues: CASSQGSGSPLHF. The CDR3 nucleotides read TGTGCCAGCTCACAGGGATCAGGTTCACCCCTCCACTTT. J is TRBJ1-6 and V is TRBV18; no reliable D call. Between the trimmed V and J ends, which lost 4 bases and 9 bases, there was a span of 10 bases. Germline V gives CDR1 KGHSH, CDR2 LQKENI. This CDR3 contains 13 residues. Based on the CDR3 plus reference TRBV18 and TRBJ1-6, the full variable domain is NAGVMQNPRHLVRRRGQEARLRCSPMKGHSHVYWYRQLPEEGLKFMVYLQKENIIDESGMPKERFSAEFPKEGPSILRIQQVVRGDSAAYFCASSQGSGSPLHFGNGTRLTVT.

The chain carries TRBV15 and TRBJ2-7; D perhaps matches TRBD2 (7 bases). The CDR3 has 15 residues. V was trimmed by 0 bases and J by 4 bases, leaving 13 bases between them. Per the germline V gene, CDR1 is LNHNV and CDR2 is YYDKDF (reference sequence). The CDR3 DNA reads as TGTGCCACCAGCAGAGACGGGGGGCGCGGGTACGAGCAGTACTTC. Encoded protein: CATSRDGGRGYEQYF.

The chain combines TRBV7-3 with TRBJ2-1; the D call may be TRBD1 or TRBD2 (5 bases each). The CDR3 has 13 residues. In germline, CDR1 is SGHTA, CDR2 FQGTGA. V was clipped by 2 bases and J by 9 bases, with 11 bases between them. The CDR3 DNA reads as TGTGCCAGCAGCTTAGGGGACGTCCGTGAGCAGTTCTTC. Translation: CASSLGDVREQFF.